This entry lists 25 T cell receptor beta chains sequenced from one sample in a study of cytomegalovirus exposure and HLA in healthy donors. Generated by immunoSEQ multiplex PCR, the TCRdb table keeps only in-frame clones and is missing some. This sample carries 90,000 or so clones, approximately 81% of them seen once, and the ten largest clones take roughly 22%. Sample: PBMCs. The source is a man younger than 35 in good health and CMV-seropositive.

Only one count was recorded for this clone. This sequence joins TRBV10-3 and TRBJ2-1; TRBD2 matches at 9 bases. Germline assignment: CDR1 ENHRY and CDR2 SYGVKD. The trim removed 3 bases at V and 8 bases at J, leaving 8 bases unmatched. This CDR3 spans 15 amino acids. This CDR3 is CAISDMREGTDEQFF. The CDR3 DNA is TGTGCCATCAGTGACATGCGGGAGGGCACGGATGAGCAGTTCTTC.

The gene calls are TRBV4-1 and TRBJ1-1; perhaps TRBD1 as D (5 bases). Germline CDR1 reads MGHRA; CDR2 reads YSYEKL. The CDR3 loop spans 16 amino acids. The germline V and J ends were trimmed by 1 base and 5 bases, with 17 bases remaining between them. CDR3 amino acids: CASSQVPGMGGTEAFF. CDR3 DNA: TGCGCCAGCAGCCAAGTTCCTGGGATGGGGGGTACTGAAGCTTTCTTT.

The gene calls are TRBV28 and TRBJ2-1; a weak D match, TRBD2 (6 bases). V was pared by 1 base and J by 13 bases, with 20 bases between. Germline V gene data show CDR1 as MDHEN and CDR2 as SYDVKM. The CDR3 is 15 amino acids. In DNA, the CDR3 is TGTGCCAGCAGTTTATCAGCGGGCCGTTTCTACGTTCAGTTCTTC. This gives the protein CASSLSAGRFYVQFF. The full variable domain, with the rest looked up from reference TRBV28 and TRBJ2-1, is DVKVTQSSRYLVKRTGEKVFLECVQDMDHENMFWYRQDPGLGLRLIYFSYDVKMKEKGDIPEGYSVSREKKERFSLILESASTNQTSMYLCASSLSAGRFYVQFFGPGTRLTVL.

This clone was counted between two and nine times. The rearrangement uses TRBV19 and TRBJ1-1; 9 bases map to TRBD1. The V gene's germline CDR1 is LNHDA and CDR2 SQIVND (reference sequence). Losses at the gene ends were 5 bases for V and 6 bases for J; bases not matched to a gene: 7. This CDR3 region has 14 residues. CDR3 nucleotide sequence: TGTGCCAGTAGTTTCGGGACAGGGTCTCCTGAAGCTTTCTTT. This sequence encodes CASSFGTGSPEAFF.

The CDR3 bases are TGTGCCAGCAGTTATAGTAATCGGAGGGGCGAGCAGTACTTC. It codes for CASSYSNRRGEQYF. The rearrangement joins TRBV6-5 to TRBJ2-7, with a tentative D call TRBD2 (6 bases). This CDR3 spans 14 amino acids. Germline values: CDR1 MNHEY, CDR2 SVGAGI. V lost 3 bases, J lost 6 bases, and 15 bases lay in between.

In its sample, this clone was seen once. The CDR3 reads CASSDYLLGLAGPEQFF. In nucleotides, the CDR3 is TGTGCCAGCAGTGATTATTTGCTGGGACTAGCGGGTCCTGAGCAGTTCTTC. This chain connects TRBV6-1 to TRBJ2-1; TRBD2 agrees at 12 bases. The germline V gene encodes CDR1 MNHNS and CDR2 SASEGT. V lost 3 bases, J lost 9 bases, and 12 bases stayed unmatched. This CDR3 has 17 residues.

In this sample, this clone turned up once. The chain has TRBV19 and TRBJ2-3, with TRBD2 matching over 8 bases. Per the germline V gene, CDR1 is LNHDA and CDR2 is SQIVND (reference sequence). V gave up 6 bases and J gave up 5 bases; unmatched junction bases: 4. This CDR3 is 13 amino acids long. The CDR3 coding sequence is TGTGCCAGTAGAAGGCGGGGGGAAGATACGCAGTATTTT. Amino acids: CASRRRGEDTQYF.

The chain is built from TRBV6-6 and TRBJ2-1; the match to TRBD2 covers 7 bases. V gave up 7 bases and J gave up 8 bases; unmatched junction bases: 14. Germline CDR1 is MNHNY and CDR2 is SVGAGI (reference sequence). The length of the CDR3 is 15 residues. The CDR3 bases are TGTGCCAGCATCCCGTTACGGGGGGAAATCTATGAGCAGTTCTTC. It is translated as CASIPLRGEIYEQFF.

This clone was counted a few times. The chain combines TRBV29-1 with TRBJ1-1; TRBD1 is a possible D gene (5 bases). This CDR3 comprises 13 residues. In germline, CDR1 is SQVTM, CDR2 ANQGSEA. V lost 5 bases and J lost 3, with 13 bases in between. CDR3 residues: CSVMTAPDTEAFF. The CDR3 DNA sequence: TGCAGCGTTATGACAGCGCCGGACACTGAAGCTTTCTTT. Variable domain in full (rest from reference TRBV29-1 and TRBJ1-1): SAVISQKPSRDICQRGTSLTIQCQVDSQVTMMFWYRQQPGQSLTLIATANQGSEATYESGFVIDKFPISRPNLTFSTLTVSNMSPEDSSIYLCSVMTAPDTEAFFGQGTRLTVV.

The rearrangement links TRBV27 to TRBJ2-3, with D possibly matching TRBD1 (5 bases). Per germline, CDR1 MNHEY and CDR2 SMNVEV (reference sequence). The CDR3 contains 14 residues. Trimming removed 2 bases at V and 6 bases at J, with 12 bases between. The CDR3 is CASSLALPGDTQYF. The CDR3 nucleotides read TGTGCCAGCAGTTTAGCACTCCCAGGGGATACGCAGTATTTT.

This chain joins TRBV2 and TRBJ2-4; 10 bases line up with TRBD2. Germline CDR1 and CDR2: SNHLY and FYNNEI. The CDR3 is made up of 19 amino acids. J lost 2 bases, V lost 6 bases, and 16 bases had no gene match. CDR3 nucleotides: TGTGCCAGCAGAGAACGAACCGCGGGGACTAGCGAGACCAAAAACATTCAGTACTTC. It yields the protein CASRERTAGTSETKNIQYF.

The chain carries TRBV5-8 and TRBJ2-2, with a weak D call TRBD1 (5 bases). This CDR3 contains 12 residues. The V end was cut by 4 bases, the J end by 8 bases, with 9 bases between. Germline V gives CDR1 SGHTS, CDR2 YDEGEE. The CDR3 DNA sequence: TGTGCCAGCAGCCTTCAGGGTGGGGAGCTGTTTTTT. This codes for CASSLQGGELFF.

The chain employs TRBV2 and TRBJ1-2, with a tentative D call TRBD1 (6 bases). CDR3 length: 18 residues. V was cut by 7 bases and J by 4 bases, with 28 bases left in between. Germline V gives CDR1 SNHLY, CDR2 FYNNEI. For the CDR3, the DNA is TGTGCCAGCAACGGGGGGACCCTTCAAAAAACAGGGTCCTATGGCTACACCTTC. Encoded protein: CASNGGTLQKTGSYGYTF. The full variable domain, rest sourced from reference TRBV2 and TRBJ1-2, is EPEVTQTPSHQVTQMGQEVILRCVPISNHLYFYWYRQILGQKVEFLVSFYNNEISEKSEIFDDQFSVERPDGSNFTLKIRSTKLEDSAMYFCASNGGTLQKTGSYGYTFGSGTRLTVV.

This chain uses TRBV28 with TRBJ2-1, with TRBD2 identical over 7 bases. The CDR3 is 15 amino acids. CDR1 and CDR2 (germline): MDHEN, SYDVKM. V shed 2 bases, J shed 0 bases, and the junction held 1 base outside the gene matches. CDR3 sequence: CASSLGDYSYNEQFF. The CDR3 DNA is TGTGCCAGCAGTTTAGGGGACTACTCCTACAATGAGCAGTTCTTC.

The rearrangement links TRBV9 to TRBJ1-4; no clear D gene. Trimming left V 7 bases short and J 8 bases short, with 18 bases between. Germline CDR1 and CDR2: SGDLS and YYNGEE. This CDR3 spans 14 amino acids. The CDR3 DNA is TGTGCCAGCGGCATTGCGGCAACGGGGGAAAAACTGTTTTTT. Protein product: CASGIAATGEKLFF.

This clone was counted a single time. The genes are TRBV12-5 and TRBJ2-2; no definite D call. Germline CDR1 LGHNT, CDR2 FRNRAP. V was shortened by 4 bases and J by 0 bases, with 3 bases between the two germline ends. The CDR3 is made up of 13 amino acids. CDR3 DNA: TGTGCTAGTGGTTCAACGAACACCGGGGAGCTGTTTTTT. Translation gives CASGSTNTGELFF.

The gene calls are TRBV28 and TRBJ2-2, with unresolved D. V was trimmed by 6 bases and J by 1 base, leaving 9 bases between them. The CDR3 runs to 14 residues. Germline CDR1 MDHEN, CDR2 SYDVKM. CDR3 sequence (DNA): TGTGCCAGCAGCCCAGGAAAGAACACCGGGGAGCTGTTTTTT. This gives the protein CASSPGKNTGELFF. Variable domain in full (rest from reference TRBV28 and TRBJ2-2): DVKVTQSSRYLVKRTGEKVFLECVQDMDHENMFWYRQDPGLGLRLIYFSYDVKMKEKGDIPEGYSVSREKKERFSLILESASTNQTSMYLCASSPGKNTGELFFGEGSRLTVL.

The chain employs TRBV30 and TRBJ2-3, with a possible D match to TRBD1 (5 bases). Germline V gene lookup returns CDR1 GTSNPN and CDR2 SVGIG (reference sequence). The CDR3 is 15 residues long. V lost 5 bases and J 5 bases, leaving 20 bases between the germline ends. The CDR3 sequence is CAWFKTVLGEDTQYF. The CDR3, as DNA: TGTGCCTGGTTTAAGACAGTCTTAGGGGAAGATACGCAGTATTTT.

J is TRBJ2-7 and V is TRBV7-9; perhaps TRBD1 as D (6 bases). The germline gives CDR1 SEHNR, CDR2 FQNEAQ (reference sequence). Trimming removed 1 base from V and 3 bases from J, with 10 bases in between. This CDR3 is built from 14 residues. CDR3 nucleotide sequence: TGTGCCAGCAGCTTAGGGGACACCCTCTACGAGCAGTACGTC. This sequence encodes CASSLGDTLYEQYV.

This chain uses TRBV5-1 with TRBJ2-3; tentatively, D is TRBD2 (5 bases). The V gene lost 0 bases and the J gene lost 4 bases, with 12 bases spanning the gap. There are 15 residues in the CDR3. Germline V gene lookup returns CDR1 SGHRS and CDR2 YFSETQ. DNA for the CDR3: TGCGCCAGCAGCTTGGTGCTAGCATACTCAGATACGCAGTATTTT. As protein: CASSLVLAYSDTQYF.

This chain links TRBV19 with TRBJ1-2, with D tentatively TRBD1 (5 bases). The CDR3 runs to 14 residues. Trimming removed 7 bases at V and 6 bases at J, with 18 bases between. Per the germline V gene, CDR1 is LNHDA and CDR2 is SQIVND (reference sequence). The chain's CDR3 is CASTLEGGTDGYTF. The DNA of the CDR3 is TGTGCCAGTACGCTGGAGGGTGGGACGGATGGCTACACCTTC.

CDR3 sequence: CAWTASGTEAFF. The CDR3 DNA sequence: TGTGCCTGGACCGCCTCGGGCACTGAAGCTTTCTTT. J is TRBJ1-1 and V is TRBV30; D call uncertain. The CDR3 totals 12 residues. Germline V gene sequence: CDR1 GTSNPN, CDR2 SVGIG (reference sequence). V gave up 4 bases and J gave up 4 bases, with 10 bases separating them.

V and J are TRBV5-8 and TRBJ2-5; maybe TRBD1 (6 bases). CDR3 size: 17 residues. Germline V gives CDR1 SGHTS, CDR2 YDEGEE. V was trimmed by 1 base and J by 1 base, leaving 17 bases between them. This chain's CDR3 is CASSLIGFTGPQETQYF. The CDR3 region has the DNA TGTGCCAGCAGCTTGATAGGATTTACAGGGCCCCAAGAGACCCAGTACTTC.

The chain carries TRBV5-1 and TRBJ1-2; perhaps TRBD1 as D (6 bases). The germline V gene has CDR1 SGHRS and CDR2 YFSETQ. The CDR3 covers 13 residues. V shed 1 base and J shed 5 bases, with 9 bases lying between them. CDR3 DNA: TGCGCCAGCAGCTTGTCCACAGGGTATGGCTACACCTTC. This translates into CASSLSTGYGYTF.

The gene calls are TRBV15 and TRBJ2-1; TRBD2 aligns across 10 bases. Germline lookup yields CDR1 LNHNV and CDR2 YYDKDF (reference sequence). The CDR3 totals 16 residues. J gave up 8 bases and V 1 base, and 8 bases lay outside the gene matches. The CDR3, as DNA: TGTGCCACCAGCAGAGGGGCTAGCGGGAGTTTCGATGAGCAGTTCTTC. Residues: CATSRGASGSFDEQFF.